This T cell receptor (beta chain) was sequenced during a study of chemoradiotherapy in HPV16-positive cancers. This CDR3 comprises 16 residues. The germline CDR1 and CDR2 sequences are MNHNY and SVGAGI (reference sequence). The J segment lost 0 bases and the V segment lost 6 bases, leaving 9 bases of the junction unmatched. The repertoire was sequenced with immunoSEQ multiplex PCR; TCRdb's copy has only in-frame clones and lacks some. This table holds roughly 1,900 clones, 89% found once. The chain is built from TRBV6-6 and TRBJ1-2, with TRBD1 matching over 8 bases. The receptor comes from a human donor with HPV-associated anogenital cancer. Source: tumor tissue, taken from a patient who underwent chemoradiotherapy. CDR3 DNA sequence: TGTGCCAGCAGAGCACCGGGACAGGAAGCTAACTATGGCTACACCTTC. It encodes CASRAPGQEANYGYTF.